These 3 T cell receptor beta chains were sequenced from one sample in a study of beta chain features in type 1 diabetes (dated by TCRdb to 2017 to 2018). Findings and caveats that apply to the study as a whole: In all four CD4+ subsets, TCRB CDR3 length was moderately but significantly shorter in type 1 diabetes patients.

Their antigen targets remain unknown. The library was generated by the immunoSEQ multiplex PCR assay. The entire amount of isolated RNA was reverse transcribed using the High Capacity cDNA Reverse Transcription Kit, so the sequenced TCRB transcripts were expressed ones. Held by TCRdb, this immuneACCESS table contains in-frame sequences only and omits some clones. Under half of the omission traces to an unresolved V gene where checked; the cause of the rest is unknown. The sample table shows around 97,000 clones, and 28% are seen once. Roughly 0.5% of the sample rests with the top ten. What was sequenced was central memory CD4+ T cells from blood. All receptors come from a woman between 18 and 29 years old with type 1 diabetes.

Details on this clone: Other DNA sequences of this sample code for an identical CDR3. The V gene is TRBV5-1, the J gene TRBJ2-5; TRBD2 is a possible D gene (6 bases). The V and J ends lost 0 bases and 2 bases respectively, with 11 bases between them. Germline V lookup: CDR1 SGHRS, CDR2 YFSETQ. The CDR3 runs 15 residues. CDR3 coding DNA: TGCGCCAGCAGCTTGGTCGGGGGATTTCAAGAGACCCAGTACTTC. Translated: CASSLVGGFQETQYF.

This clone has a handful of counts. This chain joins TRBV9 and TRBJ2-1; 9 bases line up with TRBD2. The CDR3 covers 19 residues. Trimming removed 4 bases from V and 5 bases from J; junction bases left unmatched: 19. Germline lookup yields CDR1 SGDLS and CDR2 YYNGEE. The CDR3 nucleotides read TGTGCCAGCAGCCCAGGCGCTAGCGGGGCCTTAAAGTTAAACAATGAGCAGTTCTTC. Translation gives CASSPGASGALKLNNEQFF.

CDR3 DNA sequence: TGTGCCAGCAGCTTGGCCAGAATAGCGGGGGGCAATGAGCAGTTCTTC. Its translation is CASSLARIAGGNEQFF. This chain connects TRBV5-6 to TRBJ2-1, with TRBD2 identical over 10 bases. Germline V CDR1 and CDR2: SGHDT, YYEEEE. The CDR3 covers 16 residues. The ends lost 0 bases at V and 6 bases at J; junction bases unmatched: 6.